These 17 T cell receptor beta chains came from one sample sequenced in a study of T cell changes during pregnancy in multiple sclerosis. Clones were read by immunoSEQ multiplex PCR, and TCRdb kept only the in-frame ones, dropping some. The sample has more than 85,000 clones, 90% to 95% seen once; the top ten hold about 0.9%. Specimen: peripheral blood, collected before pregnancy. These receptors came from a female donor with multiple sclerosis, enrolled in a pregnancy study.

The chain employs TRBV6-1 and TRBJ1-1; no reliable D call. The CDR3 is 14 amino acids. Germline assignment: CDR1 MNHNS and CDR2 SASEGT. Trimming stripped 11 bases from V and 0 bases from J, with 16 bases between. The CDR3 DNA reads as TGTGCCGCCGGGGAGGGTGGGATGAACACTGAAGCTTTCTTT. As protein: CAAGEGGMNTEAFF.

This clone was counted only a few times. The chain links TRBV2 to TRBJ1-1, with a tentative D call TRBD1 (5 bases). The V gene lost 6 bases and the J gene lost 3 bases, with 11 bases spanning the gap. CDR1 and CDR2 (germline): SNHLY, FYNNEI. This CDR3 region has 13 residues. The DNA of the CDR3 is TGTGCCAGCAGAGGACATCGGGACACTGAAGCTTTCTTT. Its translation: CASRGHRDTEAFF.

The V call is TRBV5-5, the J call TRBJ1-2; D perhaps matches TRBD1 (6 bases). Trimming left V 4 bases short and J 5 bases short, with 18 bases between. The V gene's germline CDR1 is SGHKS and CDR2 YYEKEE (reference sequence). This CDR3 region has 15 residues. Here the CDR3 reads CASSLDRSLRYGYTF. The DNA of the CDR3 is TGTGCCAGCAGCCTGGACAGATCCTTGCGATATGGCTACACCTTC.

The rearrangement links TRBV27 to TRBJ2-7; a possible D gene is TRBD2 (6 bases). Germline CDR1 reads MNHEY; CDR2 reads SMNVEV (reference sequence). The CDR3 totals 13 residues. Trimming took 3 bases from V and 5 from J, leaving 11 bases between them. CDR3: CASSFSGGNEQYF. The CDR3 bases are TGTGCCAGCAGTTTTTCCGGAGGGAACGAGCAGTACTTC.

CDR3 sequence: CASPREGTNYGYTF. The CDR3 nucleotides are TGTGCCAGTCCCCGAGAGGGAACCAACTATGGCTACACCTTC. The chain couples TRBV11-2 to TRBJ1-2; no firm D call. This CDR3 has 14 residues. Per the germline V gene, CDR1 is SGHAT and CDR2 is FQNNGV. Trimming took 9 bases from V and 2 from J, leaving 16 bases between them. Full variable domain (remainder filled in from reference TRBV11-2 and TRBJ1-2): EAGVAQSPRYKIIEKRQSVAFWCNPISGHATLYWYQQILGQGPKLLIQFQNNGVVDDSQLPKDRFSAERLKGVDSTLKIQPAKLEDSAVYLCASPREGTNYGYTFGSGTRLTVV.

The DNA of the CDR3 is TGCGCCAGCAGCCCTGCCGGGACAGCAAGCTACGAGCAGTACTTC. This translates into CASSPAGTASYEQYF. The chain employs TRBV5-1 and TRBJ2-7; 7 positions agree with TRBD1. Losses at the gene ends were 4 bases for V and 3 bases for J; bases not matched to a gene: 10. Germline V CDR1 and CDR2: SGHRS, YFSETQ. The CDR3 has 15 residues.

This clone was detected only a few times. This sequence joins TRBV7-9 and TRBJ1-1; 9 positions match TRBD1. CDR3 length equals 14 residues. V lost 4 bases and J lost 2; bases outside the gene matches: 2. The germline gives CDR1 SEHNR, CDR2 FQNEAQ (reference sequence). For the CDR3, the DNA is TGTGCCAGCAGCTGGGGACAGGGCAACACTGAAGCTTTCTTT. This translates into CASSWGQGNTEAFF.

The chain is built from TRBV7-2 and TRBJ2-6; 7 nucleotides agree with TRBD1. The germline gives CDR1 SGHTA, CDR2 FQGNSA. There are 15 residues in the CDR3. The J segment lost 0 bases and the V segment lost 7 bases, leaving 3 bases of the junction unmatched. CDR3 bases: TGTGCCAGCATCGGGACAGTCTCTGGGGCCAACGTCCTGACTTTC. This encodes CASIGTVSGANVLTF.

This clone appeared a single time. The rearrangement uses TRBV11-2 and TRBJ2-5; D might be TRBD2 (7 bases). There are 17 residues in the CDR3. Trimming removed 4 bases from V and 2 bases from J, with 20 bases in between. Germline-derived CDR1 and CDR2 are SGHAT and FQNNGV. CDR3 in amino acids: CASSYGRGRSLQETQYF. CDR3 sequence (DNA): TGTGCCAGCAGCTATGGGCGGGGGCGATCATTGCAAGAGACCCAGTACTTC.

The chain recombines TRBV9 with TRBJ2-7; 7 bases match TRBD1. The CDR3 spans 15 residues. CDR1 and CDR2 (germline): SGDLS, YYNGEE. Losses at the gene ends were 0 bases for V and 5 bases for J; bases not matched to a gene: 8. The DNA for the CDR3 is TGTGCCAGCAGCGTAGGCCTACAGGGGACCCACGAGCAGTACTTC. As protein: CASSVGLQGTHEQYF. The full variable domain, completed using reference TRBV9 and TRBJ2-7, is DSGVTQTPKHLITATGQRVTLRCSPRSGDLSVYWYQQSLDQGLQFLIQYYNGEERAKGNILERFSAQQFPDLHSELNLSSLELGDSALYFCASSVGLQGTHEQYFGPGTRLTVT.

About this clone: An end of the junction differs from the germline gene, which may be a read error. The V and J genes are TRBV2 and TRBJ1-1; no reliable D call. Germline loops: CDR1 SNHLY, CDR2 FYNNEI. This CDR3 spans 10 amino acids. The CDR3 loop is CASMISLLIF. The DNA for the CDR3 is TGTGCCAGCATGATCAGTTTGTTGATCTTT.

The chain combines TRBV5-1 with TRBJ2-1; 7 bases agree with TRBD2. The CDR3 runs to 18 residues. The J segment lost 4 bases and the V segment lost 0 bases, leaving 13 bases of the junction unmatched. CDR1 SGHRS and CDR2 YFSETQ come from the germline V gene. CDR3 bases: TGCGCCAGCAGCTTGGCTCCCCGCGCTAGCGGCCAGTACAATGAGCAGTTCTTC. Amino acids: CASSLAPRASGQYNEQFF.

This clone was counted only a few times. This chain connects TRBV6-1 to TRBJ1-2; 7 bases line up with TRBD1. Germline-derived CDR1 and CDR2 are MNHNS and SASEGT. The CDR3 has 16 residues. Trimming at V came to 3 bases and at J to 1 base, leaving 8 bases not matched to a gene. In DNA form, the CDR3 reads TGTGCCAGCAGTGACGCGCAGGGGGGTTTTAACTATGGCTACACCTTC. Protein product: CASSDAQGGFNYGYTF.

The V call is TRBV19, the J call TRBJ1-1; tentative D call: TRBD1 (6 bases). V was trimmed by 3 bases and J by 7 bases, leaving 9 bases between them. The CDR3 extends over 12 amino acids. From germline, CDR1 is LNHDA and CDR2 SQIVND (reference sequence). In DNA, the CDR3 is TGTGCCAGTAGTATCGGACAGCGTGAAGCTTTCTTT. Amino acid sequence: CASSIGQREAFF.

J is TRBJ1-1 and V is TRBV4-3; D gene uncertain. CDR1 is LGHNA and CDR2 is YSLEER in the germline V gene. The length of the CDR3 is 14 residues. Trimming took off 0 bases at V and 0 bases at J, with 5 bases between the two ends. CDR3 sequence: CASSQDSMNTEAFF. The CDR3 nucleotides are TGCGCCAGCAGCCAAGATAGTATGAACACTGAAGCTTTCTTT.

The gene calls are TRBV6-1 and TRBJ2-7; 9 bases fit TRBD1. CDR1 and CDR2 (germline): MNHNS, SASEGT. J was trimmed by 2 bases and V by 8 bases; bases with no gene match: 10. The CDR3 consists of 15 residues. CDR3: CASRMGQGLPYEQYF. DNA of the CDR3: TGTGCCAGCCGAATGGGACAGGGTCTTCCCTACGAGCAGTACTTC.

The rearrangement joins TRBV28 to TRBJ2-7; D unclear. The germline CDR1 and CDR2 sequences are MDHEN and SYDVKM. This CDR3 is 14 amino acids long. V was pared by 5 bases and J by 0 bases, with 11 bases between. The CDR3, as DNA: TGTGCCAGCAGTCCGCGACTGAACTCCTACGAGCAGTACTTC. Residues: CASSPRLNSYEQYF.